The text below deals with one TCR beta chain. The target antigen is unknown. The CDR3 runs 15 residues. V lost 7 bases to trimming and J lost 1 base, with 16 bases between them. In germline, CDR1 is MNHNS, CDR2 SASEGT. The Oncomine TCR Beta short-read assay was applied to DNA of cultured CD4+ T cells. TCRdb re-analysed the PCR reads in MiXCR, keeping a single row per CDR3 protein. There are about 19,000 distinct CDR3 sequences in the sample; approximately 38% occur only once, and less than 15% lies in the top ten. The data stem from a study of vaccination and CD4 T cells after COVID-19. In the study overall: The study collected post-vaccine samples a median around 76 days after dose two, with a range of 14 to 241. Each of the control cultures got a CEFX pool, an HIV-1 Nef pool, or no peptide.

This sample's treatment: approximately nine-day PBMC culture with coronavirus spike peptide pools or control peptides (ViraFEST assay). Every well contained 1.5 million to 2.5 million PBMCs, which were grown with around 10 IU/ml IL-2 and roughly 10 ug/ml peptide pools. Sequenced: cultured CD4+ T cells from blood. This clonotype was obtained from a human donor with COVID-19. The chain links TRBV6-1 to TRBJ2-5, with D perhaps assigned TRBD1 or TRBD2 (5 bases each). This CDR3 is CASNEGLGRQETQYF. CDR3 DNA sequence: TGTGCCAGCAACGAGGGGCTGGGGCGCCAAGAGACCCAGTACTTC.